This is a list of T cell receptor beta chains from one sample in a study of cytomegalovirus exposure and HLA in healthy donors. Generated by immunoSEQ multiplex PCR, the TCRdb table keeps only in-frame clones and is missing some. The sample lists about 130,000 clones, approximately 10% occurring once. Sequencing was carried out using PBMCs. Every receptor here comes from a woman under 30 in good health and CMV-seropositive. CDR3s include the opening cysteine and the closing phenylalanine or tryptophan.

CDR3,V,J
CASSQDGERGYYGYTF,TRBV4-2,TRBJ1-2
CAWGGQTEAFF,TRBV30,TRBJ1-1
CASSFIPAGNSGANVLTF,TRBV5-1,TRBJ2-6
CSVEDQGNEQFF,TRBV29-1,TRBJ2-1
CASSRGFYEQYF,TRBV28,TRBJ2-7
CASSWGQGGRGANVLTF,TRBV28,TRBJ2-6
CASSPGGVGSYEQYF,TRBV28,TRBJ2-7
CASSQVVQGDTEAFF,TRBV4-1,TRBJ1-1
CASSSLAGTSTDTQYF,TRBV28,TRBJ2-3
CAISEGGGYVASGYYEQYF,TRBV10-3,TRBJ2-7
CASSPYDEQFF,TRBV7-9,TRBJ2-1
CASSRPETGSHEQFF,TRBV7-8,TRBJ2-1
CASSPGGGYPF,TRBV7-9,TRBJ1-2
CASSLGPLGRGLFGNQPQHF,TRBV13,TRBJ1-5
CASSLGILAGHPYGYTF,TRBV7-9,TRBJ1-2
CASSLEVGNGPGYTF,TRBV5-4,TRBJ1-2
CAWAPGDTEAFF,TRBV30,TRBJ1-1
CASSPTSGHPYEQYF,TRBV27,TRBJ2-7
CASPLRRGTGYNEQFF,TRBV21-1,TRBJ2-1
CASSSSTAPGNTEAFF,TRBV5-5,TRBJ1-1
CASSLEDETGGFYEQYF,TRBV4-2,TRBJ2-7
CASSEFWGEQETQYF,TRBV6-1,TRBJ2-5
CAITSMAQGYGYTF,TRBV10-3,TRBJ1-2
CASSPSSGYGYTF,TRBV7-2,TRBJ1-2
CASSFVGAAGGVDTQYF,TRBV13,TRBJ2-3
CASSANAGTAYEQYF,TRBV11-1,TRBJ2-7
CASSFSETYEQYF,TRBV7-2,TRBJ2-7
CAWSSGGGADTQYF,TRBV30,TRBJ2-3
CAWSRQGQQPQHF,TRBV30,TRBJ1-5
CASSRERGTDTQYF,TRBV2,TRBJ2-3
CASSTIQGTDTQYF,TRBV6-5,TRBJ2-3
CSALAFLGEQYF,TRBV29-1,TRBJ2-7
CSARVAEGTFF,TRBV20-1,TRBJ1-1
CASSRQGANEKLFF,TRBV7-9,TRBJ1-4
CASSVEGRGTGELFF,TRBV9,TRBJ2-2
CASKVNWRYEQYF,TRBV27,TRBJ2-7
CASSYREGEPQHF,TRBV6-5,TRBJ1-5
CAWSVAGGGSPLHF,TRBV30,TRBJ1-6
CASSRSSGGDEQYF,TRBV7-9,TRBJ2-7
CAWGASGANVLTF,TRBV30,TRBJ2-6
CASSQASGSYEQYF,TRBV4-1,TRBJ2-7
CASSRTRSGYSNQPQHF,TRBV7-2,TRBJ1-5
CASSLGSRRPQHF,TRBV27,TRBJ1-5
CASSLFRSQAFF,TRBV28,TRBJ1-1
CASSPYGANTDTQYF,TRBV11-1,TRBJ2-3
CSVWEVSSYEQYF,TRBV29-1,TRBJ2-7
CASSRGGGVFYGYTF,TRBV28,TRBJ1-2